The 20 T cell receptor beta chains in this list originate from one sample, sequenced in a study of T cell changes during pregnancy in multiple sclerosis. TCRdb's table, derived via immunoSEQ multiplex PCR, lists solely in-frame clones and lacks some. The sample carries over 50,000 clones, over 75% recorded once. This specimen consisted of peripheral blood, obtained in the first trimester of pregnancy. The receptors come from a female donor with multiple sclerosis, enrolled in a pregnancy study.

J is TRBJ2-1 and V is TRBV18; 8 positions match TRBD2. CDR1 and CDR2 (germline): KGHSH, LQKENI. The V gene end was trimmed by 11 bases and the J gene end by 10 bases; junction bases not matched to a gene: 7. This CDR3 spans 11 amino acids. CDR3 amino acids: CASGGPGEQFF. In nucleotides, the CDR3 is TGTGCCTCGGGAGGGCCAGGAGAGCAGTTCTTC.

This chain joins TRBV19 and TRBJ2-2; TRBD1 agrees at 8 bases. V lost 6 bases to trimming and J lost 7 bases; unmatched junction nucleotides: 7. Germline V gene lookup returns CDR1 LNHDA and CDR2 SQIVND (reference sequence). The CDR3 length is 14 residues. CDR3 DNA: TGTGCCAGTAGCCCCGCAGGGGGCAGCGGGGAGCTGTTTTTT. Its protein is CASSPAGGSGELFF.

The chain recombines TRBV6-5 with TRBJ2-6; TRBD1 agrees at 8 bases. V lost 7 bases and J lost 4; bases outside the gene matches: 6. The CDR3 covers 15 residues. Germline V gene sequence: CDR1 MNHEY, CDR2 SVGAGI. In DNA, the CDR3 is TGTGCCAGCAATGCAGGGGGCGCCGGGGCCAACGTCCTGACTTTC. It yields the protein CASNAGGAGANVLTF.

This rearrangement joins TRBV20-1 to TRBJ2-1; 7 bases are shared with TRBD2. The CDR3 is 11 residues long. Germline V gene data show CDR1 as DFQATT and CDR2 as SNEGSKA (reference sequence). Trimming at V came to 5 bases and at J to 9 bases, leaving 4 bases not matched to a gene. CDR3 sequence: CSAPRLAEQFF. The CDR3, as DNA: TGCAGTGCTCCCAGACTAGCTGAGCAGTTCTTC.

The sample holds a few counts of this clone. CDR3: CAISESNGRGALGAFF. CDR3 bases: TGTGCCATCAGTGAGTCTAATGGCAGGGGCGCACTCGGAGCTTTCTTT. The chain has TRBV10-3 and TRBJ1-1, with a tentative D call TRBD1 (6 bases). Germline V gives CDR1 ENHRY, CDR2 SYGVKD. The CDR3 has 16 residues. The ends were cut back, 0 bases at V and 10 bases at J, with 21 bases in the middle.

The chain recombines TRBV5-6 with TRBJ2-1; TRBD1 might be the D (6 bases). V gave up 3 bases and J gave up 9 bases, with 16 bases separating them. The CDR3 runs 14 residues. The germline gives CDR1 SGHDT, CDR2 YYEEEE. CDR3 protein: CASSSGDGRGEQFF. For the CDR3, the DNA is TGTGCCAGCAGCTCAGGGGATGGGCGAGGTGAGCAGTTCTTC.

The chain joins TRBV27 to TRBJ2-7; D possibly corresponds to TRBD1 (6 bases). The germline V and J ends were trimmed by 10 bases and 5 bases, with 18 bases remaining between them. The CDR3 is 13 residues long. Germline V gives CDR1 MNHEY, CDR2 SMNVEV (reference sequence). The CDR3: CAIRNRERDEQYF. The CDR3 nucleotides read TGTGCCATTCGGAACAGGGAACGCGACGAGCAGTACTTC.

This clone was seen a single time. V is TRBV12-2 and J is TRBJ1-1; TRBD1 reflects the table's D call only, with no check against the DNA. TRBV12-2 is reported as a pseudogene. CDR3 length equals 13 residues. CDR3 amino acids: CASRLGQNTEAFF. CDR3 nucleotide sequence: TGTGCAAGTCGCTTAGGACAAAACACTGAAGCTTTCTTT.

This chain uses TRBV5-1 with TRBJ2-7; D is perhaps TRBD2 (5 bases). The CDR3 loop spans 15 amino acids. The ends were cut back, 5 bases at V and 0 bases at J, with 15 bases in the middle. Germline CDR1 and CDR2: SGHRS and YFSETQ. CDR3 sequence reads: CASSPGLTSSYEQYF. Written as DNA, the CDR3 is TGCGCCAGCAGTCCCGGACTCACATCCTCCTACGAGCAGTACTTC. Variable domain in full (rest from reference TRBV5-1 and TRBJ2-7): KAGVTQTPRYLIKTRGQQVTLSCSPISGHRSVSWYQQTPGQGLQFLFEYFSETQRNKGNFPGRFSGRQFSNSRSEMNVSTLELGDSALYLCASSPGLTSSYEQYFGPGTRLTVT.

The chain carries TRBV5-6 and TRBJ2-7; 7 positions match TRBD1. The germline gives CDR1 SGHDT, CDR2 YYEEEE. V gave up 4 bases and J gave up 5 bases; unmatched junction bases: 6. The CDR3 length is 13 residues. Written as DNA, the CDR3 is TGTGCCAGCAGCCTACAGGGGTACCACGAGCAGTACTTC. Amino acid sequence: CASSLQGYHEQYF.

This clone has a single count. The chain carries TRBV13 and TRBJ2-7; 7 bases are a match to TRBD2. Trimming at V came to 2 bases and at J to 5 bases, leaving 6 bases not matched to a gene. The CDR3 runs 14 residues. CDR1 and CDR2 (germline): PRHDT, FYEKMQ (reference sequence). CDR3 sequence (DNA): TGTGCCAGCAGCTTACGGGGGGTCGGGAACGAGCAGTACTTC. Amino acids: CASSLRGVGNEQYF.

J is TRBJ1-2 and V is TRBV10-2, with unresolved D. V was cut by 0 bases and J by 8 bases, with 16 bases left in between. CDR3 length equals 15 residues. CDR1 and CDR2 (germline): WSHSY, SAAADI. As DNA, the CDR3 is TGCGCCAGCAGTGAGTCGTGGTTGGGAGGGAGCGGCTACACCTTC. This translates into CASSESWLGGSGYTF.

The chain links TRBV27 to TRBJ2-4; D is undetermined. CDR3 length equals 12 residues. Between the trimmed V and J ends, which lost 6 bases and 2 bases, there was a span of 5 bases. Per germline, CDR1 MNHEY and CDR2 SMNVEV (reference sequence). This CDR3 is CASRESKNIQYF. CDR3 bases: TGTGCCAGCAGGGAGTCCAAAAACATTCAGTACTTC.

The rearrangement uses TRBV4-3 and TRBJ2-1, with 11 bases that match TRBD2. Germline CDR1 and CDR2: LGHNA and YSLEER. This CDR3 comprises 15 residues. With V trimmed by 8 bases and J by 2 bases, 5 bases remained unmatched. The DNA for the CDR3 is TGCGCCAGCCCTCTAGCGGGAGGACCCTACAATGAGCAGTTCTTC. It is translated as CASPLAGGPYNEQFF.

The chain uses TRBV5-1 and TRBJ2-3, with TRBD2 identical over 12 bases. Germline V CDR1 and CDR2: SGHRS, YFSETQ. The trim removed 1 base at V and 4 bases at J, leaving 4 bases unmatched. The CDR3 sequence is 16 residues long. The chain's CDR3 is CASSLIGTSGSDTQYF. The CDR3 DNA sequence: TGCGCCAGCAGCTTGATCGGGACTAGCGGGTCAGATACGCAGTATTTT.

This clone was seen a handful of times. The chain links TRBV28 to TRBJ2-2, with 8 bases aligning to TRBD1. With V trimmed by 6 bases and J by 5 bases, 17 bases remained unmatched. Germline CDR1 MDHEN, CDR2 SYDVKM. CDR3 length: 18 residues. The CDR3 DNA reads TGTGCCAGCAGCCCCAGCCAGGGGGCGGCCTCAGGAACCGGGGAGCTGTTTTTT. Translation gives CASSPSQGAASGTGELFF.

The gene calls are TRBV5-1 and TRBJ1-1, with D perhaps matching TRBD1 (6 bases). The CDR3 runs 15 residues. Germline V CDR1 and CDR2: SGHRS, YFSETQ. V gave up 5 bases and J gave up 1 base, with 15 bases separating them. CDR3 protein: CASRDSDRQNTEAFF. Written as DNA, the CDR3 is TGCGCCAGCAGGGACAGTGATAGACAGAACACTGAAGCTTTCTTT.

This chain joins TRBV18 and TRBJ1-1, with D possibly TRBD1 on 6 matching bases. V lost 4 bases and J lost 5, with 17 bases in between. The CDR3 covers 15 residues. CDR1 is KGHSH, CDR2 LQKENI, per germline. The chain's CDR3 is CASSQHSGEGTEAFF. In DNA form, the CDR3 reads TGTGCCAGCTCACAACACTCAGGGGAAGGGACTGAAGCTTTCTTT.

V and J are TRBV2 and TRBJ2-1; possible D gene TRBD1, 8 bases. The CDR3 totals 15 residues. Trimming took 1 base from V and 8 from J, leaving 15 bases between them. Germline V CDR1 and CDR2: SNHLY, FYNNEI. CDR3 sequence: CASSEVQGGRYEQFF. In DNA form, the CDR3 reads TGTGCCAGCAGTGAAGTACAGGGGGGGAGGTATGAGCAGTTCTTC.

The V and J genes are TRBV7-9 and TRBJ1-5; TRBD1 matches 9 bases. Germline V gene sequence: CDR1 SEHNR, CDR2 FQNEAQ (reference sequence). V lost 3 bases to trimming and J lost 5 bases; unmatched junction nucleotides: 8. The CDR3 sequence is 16 residues long. The CDR3 protein is CASSLGTGFEDQPQHF. In DNA, the CDR3 is TGTGCCAGCAGCTTGGGGACAGGGTTCGAGGATCAGCCCCAGCATTTT.